The rows below give T cell receptor beta chains drawn from one sample of a study of shared clonotypes between healthy human individuals. Produced via immunoSEQ multiplex PCR; TCRdb's table is partial and in-frame only. The table includes about 680,000 clones, about 91% detected once. The sequenced sample was naive CD8+ T cells sorted from blood. The receptors were gathered from a man aged 30-40 years in good health. CDR3s include the opening cysteine and the closing phenylalanine or tryptophan. Fields, in order: V gene, D gene, J gene, clone size, CDR3 protein, CDR3 DNA. D genes are given only for firm matches. Size is stated for part of the rows, as once, few or many counts, or as a class when the clone is expanded.

TRBV29-1,NA,TRBJ2-1,NA,CSVEGLVYNEQFF,TGCAGCGTTGAAGGTCTAGTGTACAATGAGCAGTTCTTC
TRBV14,TRBD1,TRBJ2-5,NA,CASSLGTGLWETQYF,TGTGCCAGCAGCCTCGGGACAGGGTTATGGGAGACCCAGTACTTC
TRBV7-9,TRBD1,TRBJ2-7,NA,CASSKTGLEQYF,TGTGCCAGCAGTAAGACAGGGCTCGAGCAGTACTTC
TRBV11-2,TRBD2,TRBJ2-1,NA,CASSLGGGPYNEQFF,TGTGCCAGCAGCTTAGGGGGGGGACCCTACAATGAGCAGTTCTTC
TRBV11-2,NA,TRBJ2-7,NA,CASSFGPGQNSYEQYF,TGTGCCAGCAGCTTCGGACCGGGACAAAACTCCTACGAGCAGTACTTC
TRBV5-1,NA,TRBJ2-1,NA,CASSSPHSYNEQFF,TGCGCCAGCAGCTCCCCGCACTCCTACAATGAGCAGTTCTTC
TRBV2,NA,TRBJ2-7,NA,CASSEGVRGFPYEQYF,TGTGCCAGCAGTGAAGGGGTCAGGGGCTTCCCTTACGAGCAGTACTTC
TRBV6-1,NA,TRBJ2-7,NA,CASSEAWGSFYEQYF,TGTGCCAGCAGTGAAGCTTGGGGTAGTTTCTACGAGCAGTACTTC
TRBV28,NA,TRBJ2-7,NA,CASSIGRGYEQYF,TGTGCCAGCAGTATCGGACGGGGCTACGAGCAGTACTTC
TRBV5-5,NA,TRBJ1-5,NA,CASSHDERTDGSNQPQHF,TGTGCCAGCAGCCACGACGAACGGACAGACGGCAGCAATCAGCCCCAGCATTTT
TRBV7-9,NA,TRBJ2-1,NA,CASSLALTNEQFF,TGTGCCAGCAGCTTAGCGCTGACTAATGAGCAGTTCTTC
TRBV18,NA,TRBJ1-2,once,CASSGKDGYGYTF,TGTGCCAGCTCAGGTAAAGACGGCTATGGCTACACCTTC
TRBV7-6,NA,TRBJ2-7,NA,CASALTSSNSYEQYF,TGTGCCAGCGCATTAACCTCTAGTAACTCCTACGAGCAGTACTTC
TRBV28,TRBD2,TRBJ2-1,NA,CASSLGTSGRSSYNEQFF,TGTGCCAGCAGTTTGGGGACTAGCGGGAGGAGCTCCTACAATGAGCAGTTCTTC
TRBV10-3,TRBD2,TRBJ2-1,NA,CAISEGGRASDEQFF,TGTGCCATCAGTGAAGGCGGGAGGGCCTCGGATGAGCAGTTCTTC
TRBV15,TRBD1,TRBJ1-3,NA,CATSGDRADSGNTIYF,TGTGCCACCAGCGGGGACAGGGCCGATTCTGGAAACACCATATATTTT
TRBV29-1,NA,TRBJ2-1,NA,CSAAGGTHNEQFF,TGCAGCGCCGCCGGCGGGACCCACAATGAGCAGTTCTTC
TRBV2,NA,TRBJ2-7,NA,CASSGGRSHEQYF,TGTGCCAGCAGTGGGGGGCGCTCCCACGAGCAGTACTTC
TRBV11-3,NA,TRBJ2-3,NA,CASSDRQGGPDTQYF,TGTGCCAGCAGCGACAGACAGGGAGGACCAGATACGCAGTATTTT
TRBV6-5,TRBD1,TRBJ1-1,NA,CASSLMNRGNTEAFF,TGTGCCAGCAGTTTGATGAACAGGGGGAACACTGAAGCTTTCTTT
TRBV7-6,NA,TRBJ2-5,NA,CASSLKIVETQYF,TGTGCCAGCAGCTTAAAAATAGTGGAGACCCAGTACTTC
TRBV10-3,NA,TRBJ2-2,NA,CAISELADREGTGELFF,TGTGCCATCAGTGAGTTGGCGGACAGGGAGGGCACCGGGGAGCTGTTTTTT
TRBV5-6,NA,TRBJ2-7,NA,CASSRDNSYEQYF,TGTGCCAGCAGCAGGGACAACTCCTACGAGCAGTACTTC
TRBV7-9,TRBD1,TRBJ1-2,NA,CASRRGITGTGNLNYGYTF,TGTGCCAGCAGGCGCGGAATCACCGGGACAGGGAATCTTAACTATGGCTACACCTTC
TRBV28,NA,TRBJ1-5,once,CASSFGGAAQPQHF,TGTGCCAGCAGTTTTGGGGGGGCGGCTCAGCCCCAGCATTTT